Shown below are 13 T cell receptor beta chains from a single sample sequenced in a study of blood T cell repertoires in COVID-19. Method: immunoSEQ multiplex PCR; TCRdb's copy keeps in-frame clones and lacks some. This table holds around 67,000 clones, 80% to 85% found once. The specimen sequenced was peripheral blood. The receptors stem from a human donor in a cohort sampled during active COVID-19.

In its sample, this clone was seen once. The chain employs TRBV30 and TRBJ1-2; 8 positions match TRBD1. The CDR3 sequence is 12 residues long. V lost 1 base and J lost 5; bases outside the gene matches: 0. CDR1 and CDR2 from the germline V gene are GTSNPN and SVGIG (reference sequence). The CDR3 loop reads CAWSGQGYGYTF. The CDR3 DNA is TGTGCCTGGAGTGGACAGGGGTATGGCTACACCTTC. The full variable domain, completed using reference TRBV30 and TRBJ1-2, is SQTIHQWPATLVQPVGSPLSLECTVEGTSNPNLYWYRQAAGRGLQLLFYSVGIGQISSEVPQNLSASRPQDRQFILSSKKLLLSDSGFYLCAWSGQGYGYTFGSGTRLTVV.

The chain recombines TRBV5-6 with TRBJ2-7; tentatively, D is TRBD2 (6 bases). The germline V gene has CDR1 SGHDT and CDR2 YYEEEE. The V gene lost 3 bases and the J gene lost 10 bases, with 17 bases spanning the gap. The CDR3 extends over 13 amino acids. The CDR3 coding sequence is TGTGCCAGCAGCTGGGGACTGGGCGGAGAACAGTACTTC. This encodes CASSWGLGGEQYF. The variable domain in full, completed from reference TRBV5-6 and TRBJ2-7, reads DAGVTQSPTHLIKTRGQQVTLRCSPKSGHDTVSWYQQALGQGPQFIFQYYEEEERQRGNFPDRFSGHQFPNYSSELNVNALLLGDSALYLCASSWGLGGEQYFGPGTRLTVT.

This clone was counted ten times or more. J is TRBJ1-5 and V is TRBV5-8, with 8 positions matching TRBD1. The germline V gene encodes CDR1 SGHTS and CDR2 YDEGEE. Trimming removed 4 bases from V and 0 bases from J; junction bases left unmatched: 9. This CDR3 region has 17 residues. The CDR3 is CASSAAGQGRSNQPQHF. The CDR3 region has the DNA TGTGCCAGCAGCGCCGCTGGACAGGGACGTAGCAATCAGCCCCAGCATTTT.

This clone was found a few times. The chain has TRBV14 and TRBJ1-1; D is ambiguous. Germline V gene data show CDR1 as SGHDN and CDR2 as FVKESK. This CDR3 region has 11 residues. The V end lost 1 base, the J end lost 10 bases, and 7 bases lay between the germline ends. The CDR3 coding sequence is TGTGCCAGCAGCCAAGGAGTAAGAGCTTTCTTT. It encodes CASSQGVRAFF.

The chain has TRBV2 and TRBJ2-2; possibly TRBD1 for D (5 bases). Germline CDR1 and CDR2: SNHLY and FYNNEI. The CDR3 length is 13 residues. V shed 5 bases and J shed 4 bases, with 8 bases lying between them. The CDR3 region is CASSTQGTGELFF. In nucleotides, the CDR3 is TGTGCCAGCAGTACCCAGGGCACCGGGGAGCTGTTTTTT. Looking up the rest from reference TRBV2 and TRBJ2-2 gives the full variable domain: EPEVTQTPSHQVTQMGQEVILRCVPISNHLYFYWYRQILGQKVEFLVSFYNNEISEKSEIFDDQFSVERPDGSNFTLKIRSTKLEDSAMYFCASSTQGTGELFFGEGSRLTVL.

This chain links TRBV28 with TRBJ2-2, with D perhaps TRBD2 (5 bases). CDR3 length: 16 amino acids. CDR1 is MDHEN, CDR2 SYDVKM, per germline. With 3 bases removed from V and 2 bases from J, the gap between germline ends came to 13 bases. Here the CDR3 DNA reads TGTGCCAGCAGTTTTGAGGACTTCAAAAACACCGGGGAGCTGTTTTTT. This codes for CASSFEDFKNTGELFF.

The rearrangement uses TRBV28 and TRBJ2-2, with 7 bases matching TRBD2. Germline V lookup: CDR1 MDHEN, CDR2 SYDVKM. The CDR3 contains 15 residues. V was clipped by 2 bases and J by 4 bases; unmatched bases: 4. The DNA for the CDR3 is TGTGCCAGCAGTTTAGCGGGGGTTGGCACCGGGGAGCTGTTTTTT. Translating it yields CASSLAGVGTGELFF.

In this sample, this clone turned up once. V and J are TRBV9 and TRBJ2-7; D not resolved. Trimming removed 2 bases at V and 0 bases at J, with 9 bases between. This CDR3 is built from 14 residues. CDR1 is SGDLS and CDR2 is YYNGEE in the germline V gene. The CDR3 nucleotides read TGTGCCAGCAGCGTTTCCCCCAGCTCCTACGAGCAGTACTTC. Amino acids: CASSVSPSSYEQYF.

This chain uses TRBV14 with TRBJ2-2; D remains unclear. CDR3 size: 13 residues. V lost 4 bases, J lost 7 bases, and 10 bases lay in between. CDR1 and CDR2 (germline): SGHDN, FVKESK. The CDR3 sequence is CASSLQMHGELFF. In nucleotides, the CDR3 is TGTGCCAGCAGCCTGCAGATGCACGGGGAGCTGTTTTTT.

This clone appeared a few times. The chain joins TRBV4-1 to TRBJ1-3; D is undetermined. V dropped 1 base and J dropped 8 bases, with 6 bases sitting between them. CDR1 MGHRA and CDR2 YSYEKL come from the germline V gene. The CDR3 runs 12 residues. As DNA, the CDR3 is TGCGCCAGCAGCCAAGTGGGCGACACCATATATTTT. It is translated as CASSQVGDTIYF.

The chain joins TRBV14 to TRBJ2-7; a weak D match, TRBD1 (6 bases). Between the trimmed V and J ends, which lost 1 base and 3 bases, there was a span of 13 bases. Germline values: CDR1 SGHDN, CDR2 FVKESK. The CDR3 covers 15 residues. The CDR3 loop is CASSQGTGQGYEQYF. CDR3 nucleotide sequence: TGTGCCAGCAGCCAAGGCACGGGACAAGGCTACGAGCAGTACTTC. Looking up the rest from reference TRBV14 and TRBJ2-7 gives the full variable domain: EAGVTQFPSHSVIEKGQTVTLRCDPISGHDNLYWYRRVMGKEIKFLLHFVKESKQDESGMPNNRFLAERTGGTYSTLKVQPAELEDSGVYFCASSQGTGQGYEQYFGPGTRLTVT.

The sample holds a few counts of this clone. The chain joins TRBV6-5 to TRBJ1-2; D remains unclear. V shed 6 bases and J shed 2 bases, with 13 bases lying between them. From germline, CDR1 is MNHEY and CDR2 SVGAGI. CDR3 length: 14 residues. The CDR3 sequence is CASSLYRTNYGYTF. The CDR3 DNA follows: TGTGCCAGCAGCCTATACAGAACGAACTATGGCTACACCTTC.

A few counts support this clone. The CDR3 reads CASSHLTGGYTF. The DNA for the CDR3 is TGTGCCAGCAGCCACCTGACAGGCGGCTACACCTTC. The chain couples TRBV7-9 to TRBJ1-2; tentatively, D is TRBD1 (6 bases). Germline V CDR1 and CDR2: SEHNR, FQNEAQ (reference sequence). Trimming removed 5 bases from V and 8 bases from J, with 12 bases in between. The CDR3 has 12 amino acids.